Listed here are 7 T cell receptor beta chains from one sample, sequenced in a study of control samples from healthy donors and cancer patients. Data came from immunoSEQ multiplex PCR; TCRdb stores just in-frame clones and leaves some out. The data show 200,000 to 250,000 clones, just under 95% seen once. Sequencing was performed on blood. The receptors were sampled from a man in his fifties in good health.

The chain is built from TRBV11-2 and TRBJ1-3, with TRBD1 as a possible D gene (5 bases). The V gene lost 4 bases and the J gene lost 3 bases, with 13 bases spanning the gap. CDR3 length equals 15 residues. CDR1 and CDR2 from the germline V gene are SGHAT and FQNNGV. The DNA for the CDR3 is TGTGCCAGCAGCTGGCAGGGAGGGGATGGAAACACCATATATTTT. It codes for CASSWQGGDGNTIYF.

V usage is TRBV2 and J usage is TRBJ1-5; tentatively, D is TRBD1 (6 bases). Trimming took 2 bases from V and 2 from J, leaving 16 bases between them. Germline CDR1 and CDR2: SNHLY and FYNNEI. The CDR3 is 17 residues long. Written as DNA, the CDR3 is TGTGCCAGCAGTGAACCAAGAGGGGGAAAGGGCAATCAGCCCCAGCATTTT. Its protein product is CASSEPRGGKGNQPQHF.

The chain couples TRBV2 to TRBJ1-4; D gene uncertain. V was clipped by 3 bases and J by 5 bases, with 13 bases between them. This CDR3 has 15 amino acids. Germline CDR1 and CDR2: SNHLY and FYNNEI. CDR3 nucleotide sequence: TGTGCCAGCAGTGAGATCTGGGCCGAAAATGAAAAACTGTTTTTT. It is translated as CASSEIWAENEKLFF.

CDR3 protein: CASSPTGGYTEAFF. The CDR3 DNA sequence: TGTGCCAGCTCACCAACAGGGGGGTACACTGAAGCTTTCTTT. This chain uses TRBV18 with TRBJ1-1; TRBD1 matches 8 bases. The CDR3 spans 14 residues. V trimming: 2 bases; J trimming: 3 bases; junction bases outside the gene matches: 2. Germline V gene lookup returns CDR1 KGHSH and CDR2 LQKENI.

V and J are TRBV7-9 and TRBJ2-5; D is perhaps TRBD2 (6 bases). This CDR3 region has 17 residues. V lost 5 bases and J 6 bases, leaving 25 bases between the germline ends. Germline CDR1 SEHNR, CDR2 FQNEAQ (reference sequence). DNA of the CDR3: TGTGCCAGCAGCCCGGGGGTCGGGGTAGGGAATCCGAAGACCCAGTACTTC. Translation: CASSPGVGVGNPKTQYF.

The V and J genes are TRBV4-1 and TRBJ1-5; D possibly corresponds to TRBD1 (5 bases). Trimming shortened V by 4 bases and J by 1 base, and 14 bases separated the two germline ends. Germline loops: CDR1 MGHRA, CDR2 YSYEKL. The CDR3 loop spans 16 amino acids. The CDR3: CASSLRQGGSNQPQHF. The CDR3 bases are TGCGCCAGCAGCCTTAGGCAGGGAGGCAGCAATCAGCCCCAGCATTTT.

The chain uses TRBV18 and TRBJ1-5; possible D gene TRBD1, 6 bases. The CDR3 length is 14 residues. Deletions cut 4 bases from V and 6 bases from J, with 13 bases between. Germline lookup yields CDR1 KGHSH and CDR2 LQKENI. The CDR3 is CASSQQGRGQPQHF. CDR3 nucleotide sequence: TGTGCCAGCTCACAACAGGGACGGGGTCAGCCCCAGCATTTT.